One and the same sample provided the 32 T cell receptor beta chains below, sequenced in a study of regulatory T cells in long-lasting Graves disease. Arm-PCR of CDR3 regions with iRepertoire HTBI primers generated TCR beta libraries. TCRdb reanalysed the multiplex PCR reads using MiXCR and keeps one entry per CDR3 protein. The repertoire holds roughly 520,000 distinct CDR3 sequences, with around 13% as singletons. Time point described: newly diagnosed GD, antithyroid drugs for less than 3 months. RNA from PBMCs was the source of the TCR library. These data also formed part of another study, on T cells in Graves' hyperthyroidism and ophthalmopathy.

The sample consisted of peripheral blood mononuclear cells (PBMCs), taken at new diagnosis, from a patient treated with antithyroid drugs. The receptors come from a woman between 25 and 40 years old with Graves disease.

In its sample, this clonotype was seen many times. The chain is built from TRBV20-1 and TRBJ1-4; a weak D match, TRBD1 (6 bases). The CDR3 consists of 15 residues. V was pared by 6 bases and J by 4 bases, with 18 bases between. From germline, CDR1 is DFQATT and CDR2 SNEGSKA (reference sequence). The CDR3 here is CSAGAGGQGNEKLFF. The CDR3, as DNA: TGCAGTGCAGGCGCCGGGGGGCAGGGTAATGAAAAACTGTTTTTT.

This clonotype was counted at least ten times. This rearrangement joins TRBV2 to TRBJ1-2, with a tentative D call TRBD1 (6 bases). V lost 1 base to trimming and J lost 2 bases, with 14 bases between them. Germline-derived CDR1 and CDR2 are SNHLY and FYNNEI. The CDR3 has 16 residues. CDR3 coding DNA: TGTGCCAGCAGTGAAGTCGGAGAGGGGGGCAACTATGGCTACACCTTC. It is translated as CASSEVGEGGNYGYTF.

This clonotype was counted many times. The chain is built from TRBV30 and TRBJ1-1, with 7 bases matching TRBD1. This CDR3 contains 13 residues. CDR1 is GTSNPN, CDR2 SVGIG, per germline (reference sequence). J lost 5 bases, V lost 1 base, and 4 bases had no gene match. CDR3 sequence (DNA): TGTGCCTGGAGTGCTAGGGGGCCGACTGAAGCTTTCTTT. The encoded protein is CAWSARGPTEAFF.

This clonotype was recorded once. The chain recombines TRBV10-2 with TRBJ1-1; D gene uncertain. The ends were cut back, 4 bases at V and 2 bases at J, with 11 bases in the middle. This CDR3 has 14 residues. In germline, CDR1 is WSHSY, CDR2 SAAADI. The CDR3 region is CASSGSERNTEAFF. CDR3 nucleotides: TGCGCCAGCAGTGGGTCAGAAAGAAACACTGAAGCTTTCTTT.

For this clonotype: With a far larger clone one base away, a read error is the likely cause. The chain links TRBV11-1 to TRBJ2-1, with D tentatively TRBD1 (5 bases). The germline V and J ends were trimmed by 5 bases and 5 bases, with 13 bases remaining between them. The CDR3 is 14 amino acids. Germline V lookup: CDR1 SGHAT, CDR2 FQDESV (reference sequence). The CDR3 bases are TGTGCCAGCAGCGCAGGGTTGTGGCACAATGAGCAGTTCTTC. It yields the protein CASSAGLWHNEQFF. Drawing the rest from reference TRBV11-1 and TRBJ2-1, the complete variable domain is EAEVAQSPRYKITEKSQAVAFWCDPISGHATLYWYRQILGQGPELLVQFQDESVVDDSQLPKDRFSAERLKGVDSTLKIQPAELGDSAMYLCASSAGLWHNEQFFGPGTRLTVL.

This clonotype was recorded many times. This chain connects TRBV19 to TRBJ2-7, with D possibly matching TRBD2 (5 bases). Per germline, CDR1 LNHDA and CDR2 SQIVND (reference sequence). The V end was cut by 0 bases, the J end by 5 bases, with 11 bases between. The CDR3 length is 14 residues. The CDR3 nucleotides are TGTGCCAGTAGTATAGAGGAGGCTCCGGACGAGCAGTACTTC. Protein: CASSIEEAPDEQYF. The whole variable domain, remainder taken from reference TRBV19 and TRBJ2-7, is DGGITQSPKYLFRKEGQNVTLSCEQNLNHDAMYWYRQDPGQGLRLIYYSQIVNDFQKGDIAEGYSVSREKKESFPLTVTSAQKNPTAFYLCASSIEEAPDEQYFGPGTRLTVT.

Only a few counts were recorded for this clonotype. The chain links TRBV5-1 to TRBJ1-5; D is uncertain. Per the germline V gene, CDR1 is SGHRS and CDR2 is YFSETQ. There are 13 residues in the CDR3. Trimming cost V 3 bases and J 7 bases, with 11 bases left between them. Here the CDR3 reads CASSYGPEQPQHF. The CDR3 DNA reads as TGCGCCAGCAGCTATGGCCCGGAACAGCCCCAGCATTTT.

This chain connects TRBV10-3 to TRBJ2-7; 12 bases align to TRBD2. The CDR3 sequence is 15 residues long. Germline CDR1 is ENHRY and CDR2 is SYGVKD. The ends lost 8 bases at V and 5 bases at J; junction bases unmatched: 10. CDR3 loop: CAIASGRAREHEQYF. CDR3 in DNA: TGTGCCATCGCTAGCGGGAGGGCCAGGGAACACGAGCAGTACTTC.

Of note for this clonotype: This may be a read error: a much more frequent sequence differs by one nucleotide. The CDR3 DNA reads as TGCAGTGCGCGACTAGCGGGAGTTAGATACAATGAGCAGTCCTTC. The encoded protein is CSARLAGVRYNEQSF. V usage is TRBV20-1 and J usage is TRBJ2-1; 12 bases are a match to TRBD2. This CDR3 region has 15 residues. Germline V gene sequence: CDR1 DFQATT, CDR2 SNEGSKA (reference sequence).

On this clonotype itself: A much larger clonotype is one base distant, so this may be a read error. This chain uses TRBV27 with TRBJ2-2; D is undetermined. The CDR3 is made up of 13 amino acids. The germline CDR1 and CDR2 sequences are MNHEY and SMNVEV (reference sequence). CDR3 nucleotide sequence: TGTGCCGGCAGTTTTATTTTTGGCGGGGAGCTGTTTTTT. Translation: CAGSFIFGGELFF.

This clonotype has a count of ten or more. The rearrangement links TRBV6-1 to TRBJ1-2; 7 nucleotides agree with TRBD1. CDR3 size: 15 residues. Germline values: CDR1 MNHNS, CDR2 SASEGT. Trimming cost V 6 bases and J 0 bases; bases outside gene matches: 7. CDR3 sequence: CASRSPGGPNYGYTF. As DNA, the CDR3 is TGTGCCAGCAGATCTCCAGGGGGTCCTAACTATGGCTACACCTTC.

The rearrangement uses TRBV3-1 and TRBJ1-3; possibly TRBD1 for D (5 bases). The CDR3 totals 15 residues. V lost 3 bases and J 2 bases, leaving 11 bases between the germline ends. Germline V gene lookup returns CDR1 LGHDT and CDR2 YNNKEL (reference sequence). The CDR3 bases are TGTGCCAGCAGCCAGCCAGGGTTTACTGGAAACACCATATATTTT. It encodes CASSQPGFTGNTIYF.

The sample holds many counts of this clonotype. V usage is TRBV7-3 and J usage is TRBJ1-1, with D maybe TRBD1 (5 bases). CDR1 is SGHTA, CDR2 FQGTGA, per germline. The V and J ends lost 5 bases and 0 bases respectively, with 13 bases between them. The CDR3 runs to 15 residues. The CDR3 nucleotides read TGTGCCAGCAGCCCAGACAGTTCCATGAACACTGAAGCTTTCTTT. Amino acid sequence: CASSPDSSMNTEAFF.

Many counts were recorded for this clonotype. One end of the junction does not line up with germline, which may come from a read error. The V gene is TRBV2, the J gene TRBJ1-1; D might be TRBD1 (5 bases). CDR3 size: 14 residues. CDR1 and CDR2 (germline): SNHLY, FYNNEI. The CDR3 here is CACSGSGGITEAFF. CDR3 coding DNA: TGTGCCTGCAGCGGTTCGGGGGGTATCACTGAAGCTTTCTTT.

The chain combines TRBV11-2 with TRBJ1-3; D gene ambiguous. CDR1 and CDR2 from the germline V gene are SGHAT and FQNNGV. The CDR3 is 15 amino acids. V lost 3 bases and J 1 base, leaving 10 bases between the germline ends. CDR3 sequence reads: CASSFTEGSGNTIYF. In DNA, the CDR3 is TGTGCCAGCAGCTTCACCGAGGGATCTGGAAACACCATATATTTT.

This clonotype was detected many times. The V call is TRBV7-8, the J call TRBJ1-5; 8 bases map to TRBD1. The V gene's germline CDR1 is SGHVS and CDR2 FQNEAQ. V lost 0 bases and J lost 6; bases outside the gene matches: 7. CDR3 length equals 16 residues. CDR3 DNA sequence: TGTGCCAGCAGCTTAGCCGGACAGGGAGCCGCTCAGCCCCAGCATTTT. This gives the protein CASSLAGQGAAQPQHF.

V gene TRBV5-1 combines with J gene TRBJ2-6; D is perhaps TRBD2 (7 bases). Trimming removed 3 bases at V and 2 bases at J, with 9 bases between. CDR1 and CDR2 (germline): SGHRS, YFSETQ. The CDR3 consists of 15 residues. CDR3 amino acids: CASSSGGAGANVLTF. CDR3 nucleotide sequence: TGCGCCAGCAGCTCGGGGGGCGCTGGGGCCAACGTCCTGACTTTC.

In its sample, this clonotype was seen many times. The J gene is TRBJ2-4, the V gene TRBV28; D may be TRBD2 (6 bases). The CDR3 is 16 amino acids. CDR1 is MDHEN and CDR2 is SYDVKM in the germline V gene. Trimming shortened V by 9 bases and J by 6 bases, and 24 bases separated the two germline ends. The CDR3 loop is CASAEPAAPAGNIQYF. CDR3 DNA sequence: TGTGCCAGTGCGGAACCAGCGGCCCCAGCGGGAAACATTCAGTACTTC.

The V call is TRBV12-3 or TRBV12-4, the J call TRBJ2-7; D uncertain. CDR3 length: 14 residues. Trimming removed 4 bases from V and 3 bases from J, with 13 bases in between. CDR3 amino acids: CASSYSSVVYEQYF. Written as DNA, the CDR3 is TGTGCCAGCAGTTACTCGTCGGTTGTCTACGAGCAGTACTTC.

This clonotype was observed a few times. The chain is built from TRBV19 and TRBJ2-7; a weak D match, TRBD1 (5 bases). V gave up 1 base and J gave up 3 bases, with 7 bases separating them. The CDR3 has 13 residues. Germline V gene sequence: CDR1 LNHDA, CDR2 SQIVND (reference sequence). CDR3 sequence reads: CASSIVDSYEQYF. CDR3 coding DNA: TGTGCCAGTAGTATAGTCGACAGCTACGAGCAGTACTTC.

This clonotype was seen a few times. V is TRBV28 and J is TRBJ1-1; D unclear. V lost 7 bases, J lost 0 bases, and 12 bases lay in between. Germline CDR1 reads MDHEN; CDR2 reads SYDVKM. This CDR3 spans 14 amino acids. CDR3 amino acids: CASTEGGLNTEAFF. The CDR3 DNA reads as TGTGCCAGCACTGAAGGCGGGTTGAACACTGAAGCTTTCTTT.

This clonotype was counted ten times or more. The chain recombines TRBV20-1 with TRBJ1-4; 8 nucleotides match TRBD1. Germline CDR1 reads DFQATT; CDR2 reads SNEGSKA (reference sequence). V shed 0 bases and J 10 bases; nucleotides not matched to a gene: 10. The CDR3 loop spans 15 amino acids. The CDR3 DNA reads TGCAGTGCTAGAGACGTCGGCAGGGGGCACGGAAAACTGTTTTTT. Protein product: CSARDVGRGHGKLFF.

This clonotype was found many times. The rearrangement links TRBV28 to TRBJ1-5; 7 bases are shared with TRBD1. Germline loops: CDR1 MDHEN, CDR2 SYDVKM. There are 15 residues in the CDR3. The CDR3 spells CATLGGGADPQPQHF. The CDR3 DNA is TGTGCGACCCTGGGAGGGGGCGCAGATCCTCAGCCCCAGCATTTT. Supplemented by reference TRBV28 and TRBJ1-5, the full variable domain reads DVKVTQSSRYLVKRTGEKVFLECVQDMDHENMFWYRQDPGLGLRLIYFSYDVKMKEKGDIPEGYSVSREKKERFSLILESASTNQTSMYLCATLGGGADPQPQHFGDGTRLSIL.

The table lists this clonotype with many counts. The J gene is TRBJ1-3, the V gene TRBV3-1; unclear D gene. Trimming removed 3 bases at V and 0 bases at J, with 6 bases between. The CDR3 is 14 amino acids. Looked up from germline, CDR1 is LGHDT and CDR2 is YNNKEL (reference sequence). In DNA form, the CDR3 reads TGTGCCAGCAGCCAGCGACCCTCTGGAAACACCATATATTTT. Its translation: CASSQRPSGNTIYF.

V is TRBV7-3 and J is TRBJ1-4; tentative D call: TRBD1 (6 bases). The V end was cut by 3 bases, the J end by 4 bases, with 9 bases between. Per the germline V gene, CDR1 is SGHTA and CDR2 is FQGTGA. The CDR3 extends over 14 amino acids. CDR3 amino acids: CASSFKGVNEKLFF. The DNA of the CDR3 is TGTGCCAGCAGCTTTAAGGGGGTTAATGAAAAACTGTTTTTT.

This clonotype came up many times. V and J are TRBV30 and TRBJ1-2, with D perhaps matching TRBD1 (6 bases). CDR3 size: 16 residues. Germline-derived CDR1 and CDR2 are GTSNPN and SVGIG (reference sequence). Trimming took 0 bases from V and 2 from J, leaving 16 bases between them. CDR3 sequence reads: CAWSVQVWGRNYGYTF. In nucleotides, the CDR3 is TGTGCCTGGAGTGTACAGGTCTGGGGGCGCAACTATGGCTACACCTTC.

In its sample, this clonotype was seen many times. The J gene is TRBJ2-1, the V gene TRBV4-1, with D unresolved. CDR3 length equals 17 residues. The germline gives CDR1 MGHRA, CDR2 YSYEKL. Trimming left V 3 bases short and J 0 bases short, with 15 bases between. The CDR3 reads CASSHGDGQSSYNEQFF. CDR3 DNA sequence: TGCGCCAGCAGCCATGGAGACGGTCAGAGCTCCTACAATGAGCAGTTCTTC.

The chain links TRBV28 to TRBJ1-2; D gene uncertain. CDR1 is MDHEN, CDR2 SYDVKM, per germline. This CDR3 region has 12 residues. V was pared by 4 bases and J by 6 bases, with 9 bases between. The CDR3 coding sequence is TGTGCCAGCAGTTACCAAACTGATGGCTACACCTTC. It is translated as CASSYQTDGYTF.

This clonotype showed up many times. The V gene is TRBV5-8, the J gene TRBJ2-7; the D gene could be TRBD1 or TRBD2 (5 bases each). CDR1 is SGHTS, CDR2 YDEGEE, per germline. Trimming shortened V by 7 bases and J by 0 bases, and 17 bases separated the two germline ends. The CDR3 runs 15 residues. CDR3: CASYLEGRSSYEQYF. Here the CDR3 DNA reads TGTGCCAGCTATCTTGAGGGACGTAGCTCCTACGAGCAGTACTTC.

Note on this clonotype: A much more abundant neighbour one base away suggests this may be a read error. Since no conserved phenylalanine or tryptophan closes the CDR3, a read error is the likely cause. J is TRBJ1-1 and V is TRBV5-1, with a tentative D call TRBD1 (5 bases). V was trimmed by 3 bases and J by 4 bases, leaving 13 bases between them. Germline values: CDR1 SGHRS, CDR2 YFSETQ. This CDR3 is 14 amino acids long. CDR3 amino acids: CASSSRGAGTEAFL. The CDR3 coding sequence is TGCGCCAGCAGCTCCCGGGGCGCGGGCACTGAAGCTTTCTTG.

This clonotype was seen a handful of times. The CDR3 protein is CASSQGRGPGELFF. The CDR3 nucleotides read TGCGCCAGCAGCCAAGGCAGGGGTCCCGGGGAGCTGTTTTTT. V gene TRBV4-1 combines with J gene TRBJ2-2, with D perhaps matching TRBD1 (6 bases). Germline V lookup: CDR1 MGHRA, CDR2 YSYEKL. Trimming removed 1 base from V and 6 bases from J, with 9 bases in between. CDR3 length equals 14 residues.

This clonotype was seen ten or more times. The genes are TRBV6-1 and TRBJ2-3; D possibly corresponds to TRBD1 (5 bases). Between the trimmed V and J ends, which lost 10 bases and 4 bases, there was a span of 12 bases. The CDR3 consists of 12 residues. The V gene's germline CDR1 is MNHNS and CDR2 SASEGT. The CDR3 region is CATRPRADTQYF. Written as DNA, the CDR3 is TGTGCCACCAGACCCAGGGCAGATACGCAGTATTTT.